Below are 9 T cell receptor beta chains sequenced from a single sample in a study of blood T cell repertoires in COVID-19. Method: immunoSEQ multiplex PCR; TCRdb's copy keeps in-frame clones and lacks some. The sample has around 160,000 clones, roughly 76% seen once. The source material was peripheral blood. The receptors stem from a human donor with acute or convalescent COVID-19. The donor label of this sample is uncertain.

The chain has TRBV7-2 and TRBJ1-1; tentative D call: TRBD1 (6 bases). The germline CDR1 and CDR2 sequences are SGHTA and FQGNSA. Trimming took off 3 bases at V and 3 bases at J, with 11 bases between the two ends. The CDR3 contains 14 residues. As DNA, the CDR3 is TGTGCCAGCAGCTTCCGGGACACCGACACTGAAGCTTTCTTT. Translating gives CASSFRDTDTEAFF.

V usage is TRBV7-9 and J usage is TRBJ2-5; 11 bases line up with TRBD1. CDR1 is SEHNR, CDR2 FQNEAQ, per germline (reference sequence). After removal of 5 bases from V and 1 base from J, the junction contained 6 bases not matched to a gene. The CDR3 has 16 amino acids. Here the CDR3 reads CASSHRDRGIQETQYF. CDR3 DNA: TGTGCCAGCAGCCATCGGGACAGGGGGATCCAAGAGACCCAGTACTTC.

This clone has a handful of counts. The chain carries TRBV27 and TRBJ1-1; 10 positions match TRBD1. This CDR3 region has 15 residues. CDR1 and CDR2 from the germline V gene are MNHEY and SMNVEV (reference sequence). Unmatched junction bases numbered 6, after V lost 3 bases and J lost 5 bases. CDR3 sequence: CASSFYRTGGTEAFF. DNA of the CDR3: TGTGCCAGCAGTTTTTACCGGACAGGGGGGACTGAAGCTTTCTTT.

The CDR3 sequence is CASSDPTRKTQETQYF. DNA of the CDR3: TGTGCCAGCAGTGACCCGACGCGTAAGACACAAGAGACCCAGTACTTC. The chain uses TRBV2 and TRBJ2-5; no clear D gene. Deletions cut 3 bases from V and 2 bases from J, with 16 bases between. CDR3 size: 16 residues. Per the germline V gene, CDR1 is SNHLY and CDR2 is FYNNEI.

The CDR3 nucleotides read TGCGCCAGCAGGGGGATTACAGGGCTTGGAGGCTACACCTTC. It encodes CASRGITGLGGYTF. V gene TRBV10-2 combines with J gene TRBJ1-2; a weak D match, TRBD1 (6 bases). The CDR3 runs to 14 residues. The ends were cut back, 6 bases at V and 8 bases at J, with 19 bases in the middle. The germline gives CDR1 WSHSY, CDR2 SAAADI.

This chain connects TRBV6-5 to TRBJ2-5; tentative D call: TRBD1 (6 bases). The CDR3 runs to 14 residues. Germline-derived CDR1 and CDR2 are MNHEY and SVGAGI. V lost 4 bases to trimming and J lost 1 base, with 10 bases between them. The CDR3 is CASSSTTGQETQYF. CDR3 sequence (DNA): TGTGCCAGCAGTTCGACGACAGGCCAAGAGACCCAGTACTTC.

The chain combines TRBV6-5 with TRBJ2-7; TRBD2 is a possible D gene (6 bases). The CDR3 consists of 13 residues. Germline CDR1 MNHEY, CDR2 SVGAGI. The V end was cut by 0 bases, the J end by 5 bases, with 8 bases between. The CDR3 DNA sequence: TGTGCCAGCAGTTACTCGGGGGGACACGAGCAGTACTTC. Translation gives CASSYSGGHEQYF.

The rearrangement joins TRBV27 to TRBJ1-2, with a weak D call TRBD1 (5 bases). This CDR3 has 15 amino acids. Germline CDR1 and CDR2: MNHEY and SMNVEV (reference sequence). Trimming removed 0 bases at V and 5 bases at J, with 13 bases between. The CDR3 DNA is TGTGCCAGCAGTTTATCCACCCAGGGAGGGTATGGCTACACCTTC. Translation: CASSLSTQGGYGYTF.

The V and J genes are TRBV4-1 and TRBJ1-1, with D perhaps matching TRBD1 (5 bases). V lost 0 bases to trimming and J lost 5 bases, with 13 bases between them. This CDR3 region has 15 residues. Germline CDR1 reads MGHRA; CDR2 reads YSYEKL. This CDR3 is CASSQEEGGGTEAFF. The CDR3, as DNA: TGCGCCAGCAGCCAAGAGGAGGGCGGGGGGACTGAAGCTTTCTTT.